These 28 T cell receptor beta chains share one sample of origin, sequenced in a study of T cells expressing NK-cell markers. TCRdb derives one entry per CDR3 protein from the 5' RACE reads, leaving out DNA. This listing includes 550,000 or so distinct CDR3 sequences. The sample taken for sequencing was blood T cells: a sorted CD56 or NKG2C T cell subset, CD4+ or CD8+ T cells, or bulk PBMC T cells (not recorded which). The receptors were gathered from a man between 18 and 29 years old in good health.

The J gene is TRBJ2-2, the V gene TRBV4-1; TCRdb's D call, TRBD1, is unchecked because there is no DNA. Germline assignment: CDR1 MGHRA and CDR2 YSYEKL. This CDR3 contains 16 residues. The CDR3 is CASSRLQGGIAGELFF.

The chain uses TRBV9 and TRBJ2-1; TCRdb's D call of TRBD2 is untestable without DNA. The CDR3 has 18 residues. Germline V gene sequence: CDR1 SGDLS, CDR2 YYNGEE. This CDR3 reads CASSVNPGTSGNYNEQFF.

CDR3 protein: CSVLTGGESQPQHF. The rearrangement links TRBV29-1 to TRBJ1-5; with no DNA, the TCRdb D assignment of TRBD1 cannot be verified. The germline CDR1 and CDR2 sequences are SQVTM and ANQGSEA. The CDR3 contains 14 residues.

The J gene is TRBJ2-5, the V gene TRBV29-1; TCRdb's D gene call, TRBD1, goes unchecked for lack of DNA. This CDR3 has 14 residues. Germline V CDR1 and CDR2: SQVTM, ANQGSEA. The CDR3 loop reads CSVEDRGLRETQYF.

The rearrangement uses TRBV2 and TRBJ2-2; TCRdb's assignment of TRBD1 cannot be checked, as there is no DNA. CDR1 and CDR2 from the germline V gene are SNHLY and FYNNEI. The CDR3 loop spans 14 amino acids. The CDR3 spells CASSVGTNTGELFF.

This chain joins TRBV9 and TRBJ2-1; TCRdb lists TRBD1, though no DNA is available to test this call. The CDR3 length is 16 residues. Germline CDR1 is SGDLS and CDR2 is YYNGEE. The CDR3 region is CASSGTGQGPYNEQFF.

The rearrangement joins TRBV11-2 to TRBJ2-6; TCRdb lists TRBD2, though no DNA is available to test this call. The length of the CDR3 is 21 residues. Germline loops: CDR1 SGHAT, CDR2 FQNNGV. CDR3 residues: CASSFFQSLAGSSSGANVLTF.

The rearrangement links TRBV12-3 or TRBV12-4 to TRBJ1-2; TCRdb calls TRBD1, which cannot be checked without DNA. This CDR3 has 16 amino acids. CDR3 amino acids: CASSTRRDRGPYGYTF.

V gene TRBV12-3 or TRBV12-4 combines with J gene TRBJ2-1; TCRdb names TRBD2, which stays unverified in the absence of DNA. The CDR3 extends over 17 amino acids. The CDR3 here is CASSSRWRPPSYNEQFF.

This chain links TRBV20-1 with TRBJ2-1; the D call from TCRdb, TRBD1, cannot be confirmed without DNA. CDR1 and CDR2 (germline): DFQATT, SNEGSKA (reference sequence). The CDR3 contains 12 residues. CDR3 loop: CSASSDRNEQFF.

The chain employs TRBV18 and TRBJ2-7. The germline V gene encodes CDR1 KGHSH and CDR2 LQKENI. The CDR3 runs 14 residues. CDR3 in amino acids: CASTPSQGTYEQYF.

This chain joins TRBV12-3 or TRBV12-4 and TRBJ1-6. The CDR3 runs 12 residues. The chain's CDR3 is CASSLVRSPLHF.

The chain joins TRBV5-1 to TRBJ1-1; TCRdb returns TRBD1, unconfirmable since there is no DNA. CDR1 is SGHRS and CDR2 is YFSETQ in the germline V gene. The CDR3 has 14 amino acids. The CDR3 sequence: CASSAAQQWGEAFF. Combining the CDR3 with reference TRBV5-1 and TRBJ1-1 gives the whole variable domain KAGVTQTPRYLIKTRGQQVTLSCSPISGHRSVSWYQQTPGQGLQFLFEYFSETQRNKGNFPGRFSGRQFSNSRSEMNVSTLELGDSALYLCASSAAQQWGEAFFGQGTRLTVV.

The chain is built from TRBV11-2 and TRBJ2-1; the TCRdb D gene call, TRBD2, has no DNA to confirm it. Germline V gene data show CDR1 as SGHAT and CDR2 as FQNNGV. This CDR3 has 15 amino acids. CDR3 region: CASRPRGSSYNEQFF.

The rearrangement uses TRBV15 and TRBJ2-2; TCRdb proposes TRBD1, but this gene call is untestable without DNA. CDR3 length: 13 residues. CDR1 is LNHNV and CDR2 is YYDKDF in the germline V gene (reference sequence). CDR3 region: CATSRDGGGELFF.

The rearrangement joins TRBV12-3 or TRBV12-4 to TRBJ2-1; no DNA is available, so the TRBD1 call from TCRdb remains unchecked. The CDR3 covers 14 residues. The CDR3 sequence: CASTGRVFGDEQFF.

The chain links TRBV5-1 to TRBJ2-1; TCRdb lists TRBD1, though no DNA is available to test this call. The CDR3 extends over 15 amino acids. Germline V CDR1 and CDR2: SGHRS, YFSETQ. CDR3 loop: CASSLAADSGNEQFF.

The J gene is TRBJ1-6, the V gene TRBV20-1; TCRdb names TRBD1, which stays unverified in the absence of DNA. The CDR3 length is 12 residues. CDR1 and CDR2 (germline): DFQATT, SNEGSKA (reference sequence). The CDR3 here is CSVRDRVSPLHF.

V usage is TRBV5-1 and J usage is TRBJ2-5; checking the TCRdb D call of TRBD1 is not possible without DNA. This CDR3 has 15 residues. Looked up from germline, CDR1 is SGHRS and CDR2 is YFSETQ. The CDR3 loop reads CASSFQGASVETQYF.

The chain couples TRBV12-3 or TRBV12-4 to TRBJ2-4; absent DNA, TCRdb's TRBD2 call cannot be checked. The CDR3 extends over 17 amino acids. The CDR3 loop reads CASSPLAGRLAKNIQYF.

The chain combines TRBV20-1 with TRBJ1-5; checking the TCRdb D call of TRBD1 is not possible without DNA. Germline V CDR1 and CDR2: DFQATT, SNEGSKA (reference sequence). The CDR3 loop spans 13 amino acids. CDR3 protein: CSGRTGSNQPQHF.

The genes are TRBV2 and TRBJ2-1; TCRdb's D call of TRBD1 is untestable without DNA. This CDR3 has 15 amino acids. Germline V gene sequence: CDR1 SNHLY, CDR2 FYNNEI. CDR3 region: CASPQGASTYNEQFF.

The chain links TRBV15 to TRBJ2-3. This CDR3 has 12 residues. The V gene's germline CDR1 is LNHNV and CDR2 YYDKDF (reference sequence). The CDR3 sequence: CATSRGYDTQYF.

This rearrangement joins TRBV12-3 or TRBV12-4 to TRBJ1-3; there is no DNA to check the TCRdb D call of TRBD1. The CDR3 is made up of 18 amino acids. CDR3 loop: CASSPYGGQATSGNTIYF.

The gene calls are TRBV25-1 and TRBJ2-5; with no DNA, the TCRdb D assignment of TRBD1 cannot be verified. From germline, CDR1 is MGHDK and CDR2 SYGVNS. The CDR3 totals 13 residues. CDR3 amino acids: CASSEQGRETQYF.

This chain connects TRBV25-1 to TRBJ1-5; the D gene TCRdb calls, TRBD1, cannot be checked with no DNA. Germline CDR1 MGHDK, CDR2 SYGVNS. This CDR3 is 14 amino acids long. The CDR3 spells CASSELGSGSPQHF.

The CDR3 sequence is CASSPRTELEAFF. The rearrangement uses TRBV7-2 and TRBJ1-1; there is no DNA to check the TCRdb D call of TRBD1. This CDR3 has 13 amino acids. Germline CDR1 reads SGHTA; CDR2 reads FQGNSA.

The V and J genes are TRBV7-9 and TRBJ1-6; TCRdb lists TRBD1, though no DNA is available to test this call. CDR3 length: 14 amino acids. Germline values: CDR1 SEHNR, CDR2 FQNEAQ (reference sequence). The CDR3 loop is CASSPWTGSSPLHF.